The entry below gives a single T cell receptor (beta chain) sequence along with its context. Its specificity is not known. This sample is part of a study of cytomegalovirus exposure and HLA in healthy donors. Study findings and constraints: Later analysis showed TCR association rates varying by HLA locus, highest for DRB1 and lowest for HLA-C.

PCR primers comprised 60 Vbeta and 13 Jbeta primers. Clones were read by immunoSEQ multiplex PCR, and TCRdb kept only the in-frame ones, dropping some. Counted here are around 150,000 clones, more than 70% occurring once; the ten biggest clones make up over 2%. V trimming: 4 bases; J trimming: 1 base; junction bases outside the gene matches: 29. CDR1 is SQVTM and CDR2 is ANQGSEA in the germline V gene. This CDR3 is 23 amino acids long. Sequences were obtained from PBMCs. The chain couples TRBV29-1 to TRBJ2-2; 8 nucleotides match TRBD1. The source is a man aged 30-40 years in good health and CMV-seronegative. CDR3 nucleotides: TGCAGCGTTGTGTATGTCGGGGGACAGGAGGCGCCGGGACTCCTTTTGAACACCGGGGAGCTGTTTTTT. Its protein product is CSVVYVGGQEAPGLLLNTGELFF.